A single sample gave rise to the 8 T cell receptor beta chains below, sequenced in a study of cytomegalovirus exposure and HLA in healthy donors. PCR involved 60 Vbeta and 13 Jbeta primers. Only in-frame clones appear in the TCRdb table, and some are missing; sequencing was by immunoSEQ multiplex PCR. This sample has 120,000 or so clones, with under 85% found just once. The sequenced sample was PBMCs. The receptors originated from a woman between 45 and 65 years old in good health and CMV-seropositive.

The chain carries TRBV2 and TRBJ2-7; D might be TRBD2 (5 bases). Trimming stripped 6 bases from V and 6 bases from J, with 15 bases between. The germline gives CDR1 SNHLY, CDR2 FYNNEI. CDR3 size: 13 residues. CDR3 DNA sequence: TGTGCCAGCAGGGGAACTAGGACGGGCGAGCAGTACTTC. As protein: CASRGTRTGEQYF.

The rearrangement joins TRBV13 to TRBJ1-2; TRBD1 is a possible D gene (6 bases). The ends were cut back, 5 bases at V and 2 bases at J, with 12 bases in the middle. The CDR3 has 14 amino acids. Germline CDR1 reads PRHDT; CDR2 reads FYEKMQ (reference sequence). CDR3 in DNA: TGTGCCAGCAGCCCAGGACAGAACAACTATGGCTACACCTTC. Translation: CASSPGQNNYGYTF.

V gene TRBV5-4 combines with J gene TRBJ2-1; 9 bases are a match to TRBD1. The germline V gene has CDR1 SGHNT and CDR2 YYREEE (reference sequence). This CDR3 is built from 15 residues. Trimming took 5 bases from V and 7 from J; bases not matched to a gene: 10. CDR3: CASSPGTGWGNEQFF. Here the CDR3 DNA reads TGTGCCAGCAGTCCCGGGACAGGGTGGGGAAATGAGCAGTTCTTC.

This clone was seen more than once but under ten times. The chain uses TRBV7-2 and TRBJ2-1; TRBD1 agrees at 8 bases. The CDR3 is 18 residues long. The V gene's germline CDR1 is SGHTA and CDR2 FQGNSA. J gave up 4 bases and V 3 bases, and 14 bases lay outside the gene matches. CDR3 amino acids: CASSLNSDRVKGYNEQFF. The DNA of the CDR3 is TGTGCCAGCAGCTTGAACTCGGACAGGGTAAAGGGGTACAATGAGCAGTTCTTC.

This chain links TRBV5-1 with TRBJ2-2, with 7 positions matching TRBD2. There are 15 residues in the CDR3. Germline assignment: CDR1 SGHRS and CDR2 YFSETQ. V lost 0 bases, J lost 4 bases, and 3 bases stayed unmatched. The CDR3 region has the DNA TGCGCCAGCAGCTTGGCATGGGGGGGCACCGGGGAGCTGTTTTTT. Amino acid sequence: CASSLAWGGTGELFF.

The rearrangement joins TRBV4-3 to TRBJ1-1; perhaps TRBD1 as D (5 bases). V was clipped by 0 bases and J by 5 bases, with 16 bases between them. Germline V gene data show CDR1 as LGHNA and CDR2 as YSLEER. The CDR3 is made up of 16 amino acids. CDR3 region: CASSQEAGLGGTEAFF. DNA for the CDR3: TGCGCCAGCAGCCAAGAAGCCGGACTGGGGGGGACTGAAGCTTTCTTT.

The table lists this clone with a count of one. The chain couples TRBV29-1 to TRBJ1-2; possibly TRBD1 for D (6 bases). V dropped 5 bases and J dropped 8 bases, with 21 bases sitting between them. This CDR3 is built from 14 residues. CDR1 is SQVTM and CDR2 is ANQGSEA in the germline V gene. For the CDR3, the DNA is TGCAGCGTTCCTAGAGGTACAGGGTCAAGGGGCTACACCTTC. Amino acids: CSVPRGTGSRGYTF.

The CDR3: CASSIIAEGDGNTGELFF. The DNA for the CDR3 is TGTGCCAGTAGTATAATTGCAGAGGGGGACGGCAACACCGGGGAGCTGTTTTTT. The rearrangement uses TRBV19 and TRBJ2-2, with D perhaps matching TRBD1 (6 bases). With 2 bases removed from V and 2 bases from J, the gap between germline ends came to 18 bases. CDR3 size: 18 residues. The germline V gene encodes CDR1 LNHDA and CDR2 SQIVND (reference sequence).